A selection of T cell receptor beta chains follows, all from one sample in a study. TCRdb reprocessed the RT-PCR reads with MiXCR, giving one entry per CDR3 protein. Among more than 600,000 distinct CDR3 sequences, 14% were seen once, and the ten largest hold 3.6%. The specimen sequenced was memory CD4+ T cells from blood. These receptors all come from a female donor in good health, serving as a healthy control. The CDR3 runs from the conserved cysteine through the conserved F or W. A D gene is named only where the DNA matches it firmly. Expanded clones get a size class; other rows say once, few or many, or leave the size out.

j_call cdr3_length clone_size v_call d_call cdr3_aa cdr3_nt
TRBJ2-1 13 - TRBV20-1 - CSARDTSRNEQFF TGCAGTGCTAGAGATACTAGTAGAAATGAGCAGTTCTTC
TRBJ1-2 13 few TRBV12-3/TRBV12-4 - CASSFRVGNGYTF TGTGCCAGCAGTTTTAGAGTTGGGAATGGCTACACCTTC
TRBJ1-1 16 - TRBV19 - CASSRAPGTLNTEAFF TGTGCCAGTAGTAGAGCCCCGGGAACTTTGAACACTGAAGCTTTCTTT
TRBJ2-1 14 - TRBV7-9 TRBD2 CASSLTTSSNEQFF TGTGCCAGCAGCTTGACGACTAGCAGCAATGAGCAGTTCTTC
TRBJ2-7 14 - TRBV6-5 - CASSKSRGQYEQYF TGTGCCAGCAGTAAATCTCGAGGGCAGTACGAGCAGTACTTC
TRBJ2-2 14 - TRBV29-1 TRBD1 CSVQDRALTGELFF TGCAGCGTTCAGGACAGGGCTCTAACCGGGGAGCTGTTTTTT
TRBJ1-6 12 many TRBV27 - CASSSLGGPLHF TGTGCCAGCAGTTCCCTTGGTGGACCCCTCCACTTT
TRBJ2-2 17 - TRBV5-4 - CASSLNRAPLDTGELFF TGTGCCAGCAGCTTGAACCGCGCCCCCCTAGACACCGGGGAGCTGTTTTTT
TRBJ1-2 14 - TRBV7-9 - CASSLDAWDYGYTF TGTGCCAGCAGCTTGGACGCGTGGGATTATGGCTACACCTTC
TRBJ1-1 12 - TRBV30 - CAWSETLTEAFF TGTGCCTGGAGCGAGACACTTACTGAAGCTTTCTTT
TRBJ2-3 16 many TRBV29-1 TRBD1 CSVDQGQAPKADTQYF TGCAGCGTTGATCAAGGACAGGCCCCTAAGGCAGATACGCAGTATTTT
TRBJ2-2 14 many TRBV7-2 - CASSWGVVSGELFF TGTGCCAGCAGCTGGGGGGTAGTTTCCGGGGAGCTGTTTTTT
TRBJ2-5 15 - TRBV6-5 - CASSYGQGNQETQYF TGTGCCAGCAGTTACGGTCAGGGGAATCAAGAGACCCAGTACTTC
TRBJ2-4 16 - TRBV7-9 - CASSLGAGLDKNIQYF TGTGCCAGCAGCTTAGGGGCGGGCTTGGACAAAAACATTCAGTACTTC
TRBJ1-5 12 - TRBV20-1 - CSAWTEGQPQHF TGCAGTGCTTGGACCGAAGGCCAGCCCCAGCATTTT
TRBJ2-1 13 few TRBV6-1 - CASTQTGNNEQFF TGTGCCAGCACTCAGACTGGGAACAATGAGCAGTTCTTC
TRBJ2-3 16 few TRBV9 - CASSPSGGGFLDTQYF TGTGCCAGCAGCCCTTCAGGGGGGGGGTTTTTAGATACGCAGTATTTT
TRBJ1-3 14 - TRBV10-3 TRBD1 CAISEDRVSGTIYF TGTGCCATCAGTGAGGACAGGGTGTCGGGCACCATATATTTT
TRBJ1-2 13 few TRBV9 - CASSAGRGYGYTF TGTGCCAGCAGCGCGGGGAGGGGCTATGGCTACACCTTC
TRBJ1-1 14 many TRBV29-1 - CSAGGGRGWTEAFF TGCAGCGCTGGCGGGGGCAGGGGATGGACTGAAGCTTTCTTT
TRBJ1-2 13 - TRBV12-3/TRBV12-4 - CASSFQSSYGYTF TGTGCCAGCAGTTTTCAATCTAGCTATGGCTACACCTTC
TRBJ1-5 17 many TRBV20-1 TRBD1 CSAGLGQGAWSNQPQHF TGCAGTGCTGGCCTGGGACAGGGGGCCTGGAGCAATCAGCCCCAGCATTTT
TRBJ1-1 15 many TRBV29-1 TRBD1 CSVVGTDYGNTEAFF TGCAGCGTTGTCGGGACAGATTACGGAAACACTGAAGCTTTCTTT
TRBJ1-2 12 many TRBV12-3/TRBV12-4 - CASSQGAEGYTF TGTGCCAGCAGTCAAGGGGCTGAGGGCTACACCTTC
TRBJ2-7 14 - TRBV7-9 - CASSPRGARYEQYF TGTGCCAGCAGCCCCAGGGGGGCAAGGTACGAGCAGTACTTC
TRBJ2-3 12 few TRBV20-1 - CSARVSVDTQYF TGCAGTGCTAGAGTTAGCGTGGATACGCAGTATTTT
TRBJ1-4 16 - TRBV27 TRBD1 CASSNRQGRVGEKLFF TGTGCCAGCAGCAACCGACAGGGCCGGGTGGGTGAAAAACTGTTTTTT
TRBJ1-1 12 few TRBV20-1 - CSAGEANTEAFF TGCAGTGCTGGAGAAGCGAACACTGAAGCTTTCTTT
TRBJ1-2 13 many TRBV20-1 - CSATSNANYGYTF TGCAGTGCCACAAGCAACGCCAACTATGGCTACACCTTC
TRBJ2-5 14 few TRBV20-1 - CSASNFHGQETQYF TGCAGTGCTAGTAATTTCCACGGACAAGAGACCCAGTACTTC
TRBJ1-4 14 few TRBV30 - CAWKQGLSNEKLFF TGTGCCTGGAAACAGGGACTTAGTAATGAAAAACTGTTTTTT
TRBJ1-2 13 - TRBV12-3/TRBV12-4 - CASQGQCNYGYTF TGTGCCAGCCAAGGACAGTGTAACTATGGCTACACCTTC
TRBJ2-3 15 many TRBV7-9 - CASSFGSTLTDTQYF TGTGCCAGCAGCTTCGGGTCAACACTCACAGATACGCAGTATTTT
TRBJ2-2 16 - TRBV7-3 - CASRRTGTSNTGELFF TGTGCCAGCAGGCGTACCGGGACTTCTAACACCGGGGAGCTGTTTTTT
TRBJ2-6 14 - TRBV19 - CASSTDSGANVLTF TGTGCCAGTAGTACGGACTCTGGGGCCAACGTCCTGACTTTC
TRBJ2-5 15 - TRBV6-2/TRBV6-3 - CASSYALDNQETQYF TGTGCCAGCAGTTACGCCCTTGACAACCAAGAGACCCAGTACTTC
TRBJ2-7 18 few TRBV5-1 - CASSLAVSQGGLSYEQYF TGCGCCAGCAGCTTGGCCGTTTCGCAGGGGGGGCTTTCCTACGAGCAGTACTTC
TRBJ2-1 19 - TRBV20-1 TRBD2 CSATGTSGGAKSSYNEQFF TGCAGTGCTACCGGGACTAGCGGGGGGGCGAAAAGCTCCTACAATGAGCAGTTCTTC
TRBJ1-5 13 - TRBV27 - CASSYLSNQPQHF TGTGCCAGCAGTTACCTTAGCAATCAGCCCCAGCATTTT
TRBJ2-1 16 few TRBV5-1 TRBD2 CASSPKVAGGTDEQFF TGCGCCAGCAGCCCTAAGGTAGCGGGAGGTACGGATGAGCAGTTCTTC
TRBJ1-1 13 few TRBV20-1 - CSASLRPEAEAFF TGCAGTGCTAGTCTCCGGCCGGAGGCTGAAGCTTTCTTT
TRBJ1-4 16 few TRBV27 - CASSLSFGAPNEKLFF TGTGCCAGCAGTCTTTCGTTTGGGGCCCCTAATGAAAAACTGTTTTTT
TRBJ1-2 13 - TRBV20-1 - CSAREQEGYGYTF TGCAGTGCTAGAGAGCAGGAGGGCTATGGCTACACCTTC
TRBJ2-5 13 - TRBV5-1 - CACRGGFQETQYF TGCGCCTGTAGGGGGGGCTTTCAAGAGACCCAGTACTTC
TRBJ2-1 17 many TRBV7-2 - CASSISLVTVIYNEQFF TGTGCCAGCAGCATCAGCTTGGTGACGGTAATTTACAATGAGCAGTTCTTC